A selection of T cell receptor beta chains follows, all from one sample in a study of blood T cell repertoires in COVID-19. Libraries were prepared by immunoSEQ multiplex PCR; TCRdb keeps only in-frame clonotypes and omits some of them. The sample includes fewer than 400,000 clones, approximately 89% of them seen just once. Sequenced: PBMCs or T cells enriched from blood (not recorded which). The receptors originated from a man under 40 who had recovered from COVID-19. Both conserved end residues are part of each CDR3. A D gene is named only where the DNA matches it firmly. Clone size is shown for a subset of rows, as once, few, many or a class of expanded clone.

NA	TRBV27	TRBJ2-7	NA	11	CASSFLYEQYF	TGTGCCAGCAGTTTTCTCTACGAGCAGTACTTC
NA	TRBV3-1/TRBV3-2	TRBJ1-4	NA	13	CASTGQGGEKLFF	TGTGCCAGCACTGGTCAAGGGGGTGAAAAACTGTTTTTT
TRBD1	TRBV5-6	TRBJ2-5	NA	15	CASSKGQGRQETQYF	TGTGCCAGCAGTAAGGGACAGGGGCGGCAAGAGACCCAGTACTTC
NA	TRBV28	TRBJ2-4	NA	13	CASSSGRGNIQYF	TGTGCCAGCAGTTCCGGGAGAGGAAACATTCAGTACTTC
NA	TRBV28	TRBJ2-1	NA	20	CASSLWLTGDTGDWGNEQFF	TGTGCCAGCAGTTTATGGCTTACGGGGGACACAGGGGATTGGGGCAATGAGCAGTTCTTC
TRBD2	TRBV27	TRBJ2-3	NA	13	CASIPREADTQYF	TGTGCCAGCATACCTCGGGAGGCAGATACGCAGTATTTT
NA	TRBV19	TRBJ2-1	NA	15	CASSMFDSSYNEQFF	TGTGCCAGTAGTATGTTCGACAGCTCCTACAATGAGCAGTTCTTC
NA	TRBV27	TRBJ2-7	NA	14	CASSSSRGWHEQYF	TGTGCCAGCAGCTCCTCCAGGGGATGGCACGAGCAGTACTTC
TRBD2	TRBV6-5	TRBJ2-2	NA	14	CASSYQRGTGELFF	TGTGCCAGCAGTTACCAGCGGGGGACCGGGGAGCTGTTTTTT
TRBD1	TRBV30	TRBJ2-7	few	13	CAWRYRGRFEQYF	TGTGCCTGGAGGTACAGGGGGCGATTCGAGCAGTACTTC
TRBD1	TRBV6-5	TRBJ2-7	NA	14	CATPPRQGTHEQYF	TGTGCCACCCCACCCCGACAGGGGACCCACGAGCAGTACTTC
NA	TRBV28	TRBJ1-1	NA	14	CASSFPEGNTEAFF	TGTGCCAGCAGTTTCCCGGAGGGGAACACTGAAGCTTTCTTT
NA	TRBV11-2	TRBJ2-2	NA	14	CASSFSLGTGELFF	TGTGCCAGCAGCTTTTCCCTCGGCACCGGGGAGCTGTTTTTT
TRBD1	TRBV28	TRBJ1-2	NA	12	CASRPGGYGYTF	TGTGCCAGCCGTCCAGGGGGATATGGCTACACCTTC
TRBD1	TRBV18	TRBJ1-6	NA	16	CASSPGQGATNSPLHF	TGTGCCAGCTCACCCGGACAGGGGGCCACAAATTCACCCCTCCACTTT
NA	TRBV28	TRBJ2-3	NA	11	CASASGFTQYF	TGTGCCAGCGCCTCAGGGTTTACGCAGTATTTT
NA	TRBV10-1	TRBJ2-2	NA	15	CASSDGGRVTGELFF	TGCGCCAGCAGTGACGGTGGCAGGGTCACCGGGGAGCTGTTTTTT
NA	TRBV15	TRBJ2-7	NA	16	CATSSPPGLASYEQYF	TGTGCCACCAGCAGTCCACCGGGACTCGCCTCCTACGAGCAGTACTTC
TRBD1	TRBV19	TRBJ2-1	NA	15	CASSLNRGSKNEQFF	TGTGCCAGTAGTCTAAACAGGGGGAGTAAAAATGAGCAGTTCTTC
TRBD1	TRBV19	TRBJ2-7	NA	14	CATRRGTGKYEQYF	TGTGCCACCCGGAGGGGGACAGGGAAATACGAGCAGTACTTC
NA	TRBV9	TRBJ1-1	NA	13	CASSASKNTEAFF	TGTGCCAGCAGCGCTAGCAAGAACACTGAAGCTTTCTTT
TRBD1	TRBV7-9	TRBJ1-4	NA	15	CASSSWDRLLEKLFF	TGTGCCAGCAGCTCGTGGGACAGACTTCTTGAAAAACTGTTTTTT
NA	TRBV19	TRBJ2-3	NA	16	CASGRENVGGTDTQYF	TGTGCCAGTGGCCGCGAGAACGTCGGAGGCACAGATACGCAGTATTTT
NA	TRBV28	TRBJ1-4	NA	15	CASSLQVATNEKLFF	TGTGCCAGCAGTTTACAGGTTGCAACTAATGAAAAACTGTTTTTT
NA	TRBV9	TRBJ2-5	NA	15	CASSPEWGPQETQYF	TGTGCCAGCAGCCCAGAATGGGGCCCACAAGAGACCCAGTACTTC
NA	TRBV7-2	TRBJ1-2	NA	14	CASSFQGPSYGYTF	TGTGCCAGCAGCTTCCAGGGGCCTAGCTATGGCTACACCTTC
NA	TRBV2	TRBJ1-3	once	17	CASSPSSGSRSGNTIYF	TGTGCCAGCAGTCCTTCATCGGGATCCCGATCTGGAAACACCATATATTTT
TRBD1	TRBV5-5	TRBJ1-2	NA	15	CASSPWTGAGYGYTF	TGTGCCAGCAGCCCCTGGACAGGGGCGGGCTATGGCTACACCTTC
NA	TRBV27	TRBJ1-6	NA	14	CASQPGLHNSPLHF	TGTGCCAGCCAACCGGGACTACATAATTCACCCCTCCACTTT
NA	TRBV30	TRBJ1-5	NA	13	CAWSLVGNQPQHF	TGTGCCTGGAGTCTAGTAGGCAATCAGCCCCAGCATTTT
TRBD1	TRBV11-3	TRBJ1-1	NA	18	CASSYPGQGLFTNTEAFF	TGTGCCAGCAGCTACCCGGGACAGGGTCTATTTACGAACACTGAAGCTTTCTTT
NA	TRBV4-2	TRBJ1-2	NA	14	CASSQDPTSYGYTF	TGTGCCAGCAGCCAAGATCCGACATCCTATGGCTACACCTTC
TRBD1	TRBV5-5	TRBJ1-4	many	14	CASSLGTGVEKLFF	TGTGCCAGCAGCTTGGGGACAGGGGTTGAAAAACTGTTTTTT
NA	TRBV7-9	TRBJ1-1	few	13	CASSLQVNTEAFF	TGTGCCAGCAGCTTACAGGTGAACACTGAAGCTTTCTTT
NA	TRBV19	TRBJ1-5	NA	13	CASRGGSNQPQHF	TGTGCCAGTCGAGGGGGTAGCAATCAGCCCCAGCATTTT
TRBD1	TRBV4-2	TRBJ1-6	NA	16	CASSQEMGQQNSPLHF	TGTGCCAGCAGCCAAGAGATGGGACAGCAAAATTCACCCCTCCACTTT
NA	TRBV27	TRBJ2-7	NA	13	CASSAGRDYEQYF	TGTGCCAGCAGTGCTGGACGGGACTACGAGCAGTACTTC
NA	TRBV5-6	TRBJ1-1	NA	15	CASSFRGRMNTEAFF	TGTGCCAGCAGCTTTCGGGGGAGGATGAACACTGAAGCTTTCTTT
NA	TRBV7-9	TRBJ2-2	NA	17	CASSARRGTANTGELFF	TGTGCCAGCAGCGCCCGACGTGGGACTGCGAACACCGGGGAGCTGTTTTTT
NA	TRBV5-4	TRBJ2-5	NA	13	CASSLRREETQYF	TGTGCCAGCAGCTTGAGGAGGGAAGAGACCCAGTACTTC
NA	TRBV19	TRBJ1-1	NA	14	CASSITVMNTEAFF	TGTGCCAGTAGTATCACTGTAATGAACACTGAAGCTTTCTTT
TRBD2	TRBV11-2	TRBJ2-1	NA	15	CASSLNQREYNEQFF	TGTGCCAGCAGCCTAAATCAGCGGGAGTACAATGAGCAGTTCTTC
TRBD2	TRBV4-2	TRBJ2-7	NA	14	CASSQEPSGGVQYF	TGTGCCAGCAGCCAAGAACCTAGCGGGGGGGTACAGTACTTC
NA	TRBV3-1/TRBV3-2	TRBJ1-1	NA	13	CASSQVRGVEAFF	TGTGCCAGCAGCCAAGTCCGGGGGGTCGAAGCTTTCTTT
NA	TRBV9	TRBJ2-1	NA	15	CASSLDSGSRNEQFF	TGTGCCAGCAGCCTAGACAGCGGTTCCAGAAATGAGCAGTTCTTC
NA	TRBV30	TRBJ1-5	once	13	CAWSVLEGQPQHF	TGTGCCTGGAGTGTATTAGAGGGTCAGCCCCAGCATTTT
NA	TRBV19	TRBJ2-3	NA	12	CASSGVGDTQYF	TGTGCCAGTAGTGGAGTCGGAGATACGCAGTATTTT
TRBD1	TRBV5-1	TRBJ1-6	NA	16	CASSLGDRGSDSPLHF	TGCGCCAGCAGCTTAGGGGACAGGGGATCGGATTCACCCCTCCACTTT
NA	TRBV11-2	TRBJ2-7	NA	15	CASSLGQGLSYEQYF	TGTGCCAGCAGCTTAGGCCAGGGTTTAAGCTACGAGCAGTACTTC
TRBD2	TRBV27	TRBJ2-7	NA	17	CASSLSTSGGFSYEQYF	TGTGCCAGCAGTTTAAGCACTAGCGGGGGGTTTTCCTACGAGCAGTACTTC
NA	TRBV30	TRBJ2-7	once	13	CAWSVPTTYEQYF	TGTGCCTGGAGTGTACCAACTACCTACGAGCAGTACTTC
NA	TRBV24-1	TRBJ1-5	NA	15	CATSDSRVEGQPQHF	TGTGCCACCAGTGATTCCCGCGTAGAGGGTCAGCCCCAGCATTTT
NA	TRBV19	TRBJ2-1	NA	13	CASSGQIYNEQFF	TGTGCCAGTAGTGGGCAGATTTACAATGAGCAGTTCTTC
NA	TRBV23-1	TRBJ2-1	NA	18	CASSQCPSEGPRYNEQFF	TGCGCCAGCAGTCAATGCCCTTCGGAGGGCCCCCGGTACAATGAGCAGTTCTTC
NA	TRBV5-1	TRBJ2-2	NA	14	CASSLGTATGELFF	TGCGCCAGCAGCTTGGGGACTGCCACCGGGGAGCTGTTTTTT
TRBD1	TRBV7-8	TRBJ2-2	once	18	CASSTRQGAEANTGELFF	TGTGCCAGCAGCACCCGACAGGGGGCAGAGGCGAACACCGGGGAGCTGTTTTTT
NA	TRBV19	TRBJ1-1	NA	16	CASSKNSQGLRTEAFF	TGTGCCAGTAGTAAAAATTCACAGGGTTTGCGCACTGAAGCTTTCTTT